This TCR beta chain is from a study of blood T cell repertoires in COVID-19. Under the authors' procedure: For nucleated cells, counts were estimated from reference gene primer amplification. Assay used: immunoSEQ multiplex PCR; TCRdb lists only in-frame clones, some missing. The V and J calls and clone size were taken over from that table, and D and trimming were inferred from the DNA. The sample lists fewer than 500,000 clones; approximately 90% were seen once. Seattle participants joined during active infection and were tracked over time. The sequencing sample was made of peripheral blood. The source is a man aged 18 to 29 with COVID-19, enrolled during active disease.

CDR3 protein: CASGFYRGEGYTF. The CDR3 DNA reads as TGTGCTAGTGGTTTTTACAGGGGGGAAGGCTACACCTTC. The chain uses TRBV12-5 and TRBJ1-2; TRBD1 matches 8 bases. The V and J ends lost 3 bases and 8 bases, in that order; junction bases with no gene match: 5. The V gene's germline CDR1 is LGHNT and CDR2 FRNRAP. The CDR3 is 13 residues long.